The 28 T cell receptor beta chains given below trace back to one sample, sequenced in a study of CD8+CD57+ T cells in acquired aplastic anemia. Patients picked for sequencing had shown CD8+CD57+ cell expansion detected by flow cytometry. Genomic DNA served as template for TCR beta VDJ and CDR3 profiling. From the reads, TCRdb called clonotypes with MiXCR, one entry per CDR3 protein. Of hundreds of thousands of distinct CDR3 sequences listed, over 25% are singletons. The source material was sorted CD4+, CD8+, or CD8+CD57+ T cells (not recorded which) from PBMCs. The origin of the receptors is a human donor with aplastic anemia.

The DNA of the CDR3 is TGTGCCAGCAGCTCTCCCCTGGTCATCTACGAGCAGTACTTC. This encodes CASSSPLVIYEQYF. The chain carries TRBV28 and TRBJ2-7; no clear D. CDR1 MDHEN and CDR2 SYDVKM come from the germline V gene. With 6 bases removed from V and 3 bases from J, the gap between germline ends came to 15 bases. The CDR3 consists of 14 residues.

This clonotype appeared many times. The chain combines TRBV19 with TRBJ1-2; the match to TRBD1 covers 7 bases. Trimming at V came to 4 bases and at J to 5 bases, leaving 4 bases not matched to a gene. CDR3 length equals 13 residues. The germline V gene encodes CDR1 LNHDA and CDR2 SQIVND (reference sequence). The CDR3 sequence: CASSTGQHYGYTF. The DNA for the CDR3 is TGTGCCAGTAGTACGGGACAGCATTATGGCTACACCTTC.

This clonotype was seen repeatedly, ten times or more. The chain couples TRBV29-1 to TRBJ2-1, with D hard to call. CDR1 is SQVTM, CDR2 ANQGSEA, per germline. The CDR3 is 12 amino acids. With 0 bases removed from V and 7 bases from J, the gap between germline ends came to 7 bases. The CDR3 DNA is TGCAGCGTTGAAGAAGGGATTAATGAGCAGTTCTTC. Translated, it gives CSVEEGINEQFF.

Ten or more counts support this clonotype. In DNA form, the CDR3 reads TGTGCCAGCAGTTACTCCGGACAGGGAAACACTGAAGCTTTCTTT. This codes for CASSYSGQGNTEAFF. V is TRBV6-5 and J is TRBJ1-1, with TRBD1 identical over 8 bases. The trim removed 0 bases at V and 2 bases at J, leaving 2 bases unmatched. The CDR3 runs to 15 residues. CDR1 is MNHEY and CDR2 is SVGAGI in the germline V gene.

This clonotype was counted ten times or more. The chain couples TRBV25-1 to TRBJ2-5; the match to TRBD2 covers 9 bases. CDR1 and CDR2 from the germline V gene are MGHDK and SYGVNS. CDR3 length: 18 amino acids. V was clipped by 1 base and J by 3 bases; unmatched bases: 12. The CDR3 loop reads CASSEFSSRTSAKETQYF. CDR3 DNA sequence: TGTGCCAGCAGTGAATTTTCGTCCCGGACTAGCGCAAAAGAGACCCAGTACTTC.

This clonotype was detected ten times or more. In nucleotides, the CDR3 is TGTGCCAGCAGCTTAGACTTGCTCTCCTACGAGCAGTACTTC. It is translated as CASSLDLLSYEQYF. The genes are TRBV7-9 and TRBJ2-7; no clear D. V lost 1 base and J lost 0, with 7 bases in between. Germline lookup yields CDR1 SEHNR and CDR2 FQNEAQ (reference sequence). CDR3 length: 14 amino acids.

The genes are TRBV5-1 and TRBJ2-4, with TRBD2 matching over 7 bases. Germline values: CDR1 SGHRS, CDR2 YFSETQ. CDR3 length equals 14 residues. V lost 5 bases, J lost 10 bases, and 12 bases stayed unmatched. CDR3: CASSSLLAGPIQYF. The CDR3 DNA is TGCGCCAGCAGTTCTTTATTAGCGGGTCCTATTCAGTACTTC.

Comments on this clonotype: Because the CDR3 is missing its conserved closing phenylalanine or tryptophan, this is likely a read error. CDR3 residues: CASSHVRGIQSNEQFL. Here the CDR3 DNA reads TGTGCCAGCAGCCATGTCCGGGGCATCCAGAGCAATGAGCAGTTCCTC. This sequence joins TRBV7-3 and TRBJ2-1, with D perhaps being TRBD1 or TRBD2 (5 bases each). The CDR3 is 16 residues long. The germline CDR1 and CDR2 sequences are SGHTA and FQGTGA. V shed 5 bases and J shed 6 bases, with 20 bases lying between them.

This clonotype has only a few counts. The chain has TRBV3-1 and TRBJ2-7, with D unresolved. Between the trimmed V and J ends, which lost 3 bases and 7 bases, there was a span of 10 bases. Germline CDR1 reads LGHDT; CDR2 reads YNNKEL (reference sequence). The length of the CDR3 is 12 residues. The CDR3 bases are TGTGCCAGCAGCCAGCTCGGAGAAGAGCAGTACTTC. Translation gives CASSQLGEEQYF.

The chain's CDR3 is CASFGPMDSPLHF. The CDR3 bases are TGTGCCAGCTTCGGGCCCATGGATTCACCCCTCCACTTT. The rearrangement links TRBV25-1 to TRBJ1-6; D is unresolved. Deletions cut 8 bases from V and 8 bases from J, with 13 bases between. Germline CDR1 reads MGHDK; CDR2 reads SYGVNS. The CDR3 totals 13 residues.

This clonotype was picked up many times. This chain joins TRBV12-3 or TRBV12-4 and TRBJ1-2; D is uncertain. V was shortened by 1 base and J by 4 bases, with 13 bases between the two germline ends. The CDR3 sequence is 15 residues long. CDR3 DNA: TGTGCCAGCAGTTTAGGTGTTTTCGGTGGCTATGGCTACACCTTC. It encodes CASSLGVFGGYGYTF.

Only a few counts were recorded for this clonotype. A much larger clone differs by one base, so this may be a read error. The CDR3 loop reads CASRPGPVYGCTF. CDR3 coding DNA: TGTGCCAGCAGACCGGGACCGGTCTATGGCTGCACCTTC. The chain links TRBV6-1 to TRBJ1-2; weak D call: TRBD1 (5 bases). The CDR3 consists of 13 residues. Germline V gene lookup returns CDR1 MNHNS and CDR2 SASEGT.

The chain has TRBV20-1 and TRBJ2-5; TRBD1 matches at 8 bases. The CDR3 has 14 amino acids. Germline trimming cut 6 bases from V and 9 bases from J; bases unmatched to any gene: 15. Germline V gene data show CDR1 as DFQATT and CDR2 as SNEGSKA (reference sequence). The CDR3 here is CSAPGTGVFMSQYF. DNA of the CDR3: TGCAGTGCACCCGGGACAGGCGTTTTTATGTCCCAGTACTTC.

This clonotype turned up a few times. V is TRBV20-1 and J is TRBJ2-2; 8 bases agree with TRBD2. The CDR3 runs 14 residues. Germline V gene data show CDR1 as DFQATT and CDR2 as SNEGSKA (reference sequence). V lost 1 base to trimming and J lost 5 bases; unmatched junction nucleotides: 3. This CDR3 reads CSARAGGQTGELFF. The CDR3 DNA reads TGCAGTGCTAGAGCGGGAGGGCAGACCGGGGAGCTGTTTTTT.

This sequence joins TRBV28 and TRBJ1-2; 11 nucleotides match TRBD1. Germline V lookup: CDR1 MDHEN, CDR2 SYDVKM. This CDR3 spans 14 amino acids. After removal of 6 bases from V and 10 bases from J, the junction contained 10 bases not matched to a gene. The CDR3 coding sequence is TGTGCCAGCAGAACCGCGGGACAGGGGGTCCTCTACACCTTC. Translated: CASRTAGQGVLYTF.

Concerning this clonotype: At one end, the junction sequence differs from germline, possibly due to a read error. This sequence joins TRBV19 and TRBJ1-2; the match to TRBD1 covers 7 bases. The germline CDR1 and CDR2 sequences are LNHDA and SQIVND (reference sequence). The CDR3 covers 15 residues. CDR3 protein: CATSRWGQTNYDYTF. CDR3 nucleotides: TGTGCCACTTCTAGGTGGGGACAGACTAACTATGACTACACCTTC.

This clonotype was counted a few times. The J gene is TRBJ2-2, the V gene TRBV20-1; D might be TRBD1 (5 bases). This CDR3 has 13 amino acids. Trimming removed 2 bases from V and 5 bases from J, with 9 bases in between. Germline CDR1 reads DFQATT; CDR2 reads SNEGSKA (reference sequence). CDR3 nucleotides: TGCAGTGCTAGATGGACAACAACCGGGGAGCTGTTTTTT. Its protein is CSARWTTTGELFF.

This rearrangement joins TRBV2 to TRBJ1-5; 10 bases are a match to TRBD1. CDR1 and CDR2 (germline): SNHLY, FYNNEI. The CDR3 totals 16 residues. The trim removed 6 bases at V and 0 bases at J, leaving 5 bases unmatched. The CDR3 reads CASRGQGGYSNQPQHF. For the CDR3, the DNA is TGTGCCAGCAGAGGACAGGGGGGATATAGCAATCAGCCCCAGCATTTT. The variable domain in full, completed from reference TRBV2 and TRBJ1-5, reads EPEVTQTPSHQVTQMGQEVILRCVPISNHLYFYWYRQILGQKVEFLVSFYNNEISEKSEIFDDQFSVERPDGSNFTLKIRSTKLEDSAMYFCASRGQGGYSNQPQHFGDGTRLSIL.

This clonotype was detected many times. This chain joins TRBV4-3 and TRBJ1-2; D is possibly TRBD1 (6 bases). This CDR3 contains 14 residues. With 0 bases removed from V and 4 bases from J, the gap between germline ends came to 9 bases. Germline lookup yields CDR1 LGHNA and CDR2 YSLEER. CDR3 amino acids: CASSQDEQGYGYTF. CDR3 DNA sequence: TGCGCCAGCAGCCAAGATGAACAGGGCTATGGCTACACCTTC.

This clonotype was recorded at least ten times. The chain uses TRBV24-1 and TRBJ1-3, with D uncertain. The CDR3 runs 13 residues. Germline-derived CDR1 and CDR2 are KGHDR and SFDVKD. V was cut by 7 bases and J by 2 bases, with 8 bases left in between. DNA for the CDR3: TGTGCCACCAGGTGGACGACTGGAAACACCATATATTTT. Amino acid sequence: CATRWTTGNTIYF.

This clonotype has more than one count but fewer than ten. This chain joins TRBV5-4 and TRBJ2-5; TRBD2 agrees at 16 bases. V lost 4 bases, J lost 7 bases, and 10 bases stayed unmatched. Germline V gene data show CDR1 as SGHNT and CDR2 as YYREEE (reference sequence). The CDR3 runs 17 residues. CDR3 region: CASSPGTSGGVYVTQYF. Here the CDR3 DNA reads TGTGCCAGCAGCCCCGGGACTAGCGGGGGGGTCTATGTGACCCAGTACTTC.

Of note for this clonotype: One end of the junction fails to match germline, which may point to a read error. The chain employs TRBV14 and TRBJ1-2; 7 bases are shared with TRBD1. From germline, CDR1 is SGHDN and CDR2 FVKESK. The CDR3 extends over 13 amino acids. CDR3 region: CTSSQGTVYGYTF. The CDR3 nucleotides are TGTACCAGCAGCCAGGGGACAGTGTATGGCTACACCTTC.

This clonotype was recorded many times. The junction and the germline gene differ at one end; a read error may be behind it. In nucleotides, the CDR3 is TGTGCTAGCAGCTTAGGCCAGTCCCATTACAATGAGCAGTTCTTC. It specifies CASSLGQSHYNEQFF. V is TRBV7-7 and J is TRBJ2-1; D is undetermined. Germline CDR1 is SSHAT and CDR2 is FNYEAQ (reference sequence). The CDR3 loop spans 15 amino acids.

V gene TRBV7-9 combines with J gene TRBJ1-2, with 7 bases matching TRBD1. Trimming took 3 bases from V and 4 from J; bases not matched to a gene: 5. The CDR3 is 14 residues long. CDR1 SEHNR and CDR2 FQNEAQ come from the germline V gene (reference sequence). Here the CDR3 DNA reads TGTGCCAGCAGCTTCCACGGGACAGCCTATGGCTACACCTTC. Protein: CASSFHGTAYGYTF.

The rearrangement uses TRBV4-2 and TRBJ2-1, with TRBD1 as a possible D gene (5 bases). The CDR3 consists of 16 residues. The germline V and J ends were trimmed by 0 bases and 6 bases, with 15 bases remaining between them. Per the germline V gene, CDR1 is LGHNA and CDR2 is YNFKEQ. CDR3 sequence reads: CASSQDPSGIGNEQFF. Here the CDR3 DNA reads TGTGCCAGCAGCCAAGACCCTTCAGGGATAGGCAATGAGCAGTTCTTC.

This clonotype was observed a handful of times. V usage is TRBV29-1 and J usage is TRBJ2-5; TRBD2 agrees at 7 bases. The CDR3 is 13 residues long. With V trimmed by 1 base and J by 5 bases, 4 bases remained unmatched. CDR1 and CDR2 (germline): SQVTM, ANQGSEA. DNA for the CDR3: TGCAGCGTTGAAGGAATGGGGGGGGAGACCCAGTACTTC. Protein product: CSVEGMGGETQYF.

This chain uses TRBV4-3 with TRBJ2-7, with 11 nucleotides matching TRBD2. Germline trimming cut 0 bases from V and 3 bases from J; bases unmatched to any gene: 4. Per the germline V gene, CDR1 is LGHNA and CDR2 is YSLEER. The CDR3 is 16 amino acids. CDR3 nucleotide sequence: TGCGCCAGCAGCCAAGATATCGGACTAGCGGGCTACGAGCAGTACTTC. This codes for CASSQDIGLAGYEQYF.

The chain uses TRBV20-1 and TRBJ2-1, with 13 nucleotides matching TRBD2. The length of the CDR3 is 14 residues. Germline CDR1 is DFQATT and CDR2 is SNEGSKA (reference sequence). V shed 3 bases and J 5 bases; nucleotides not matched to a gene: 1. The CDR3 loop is CSASGLAGDNEQFF. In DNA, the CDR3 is TGCAGTGCTAGTGGACTAGCGGGGGACAATGAGCAGTTCTTC.